This TCR beta chain was profiled in a study of blood T cell repertoires in COVID-19. Study-level information: The origin of the acute and convalescent COVID-19 samples was the United States, Italy and Spain. From T cells, B-cell-depleted T cells, or PBMCs came the material, which was cDNA or gDNA.

As handled by the study authors: The authors estimated nucleated cell counts from reference gene primer amplification. Libraries were prepared by immunoSEQ multiplex PCR; TCRdb keeps only in-frame clonotypes and omits some of them. V, J and clone size reflect that table, while D and trimming were determined from the DNA. The repertoire holds 150,000 to 200,000 clones, with roughly 85% as singletons. With 0 bases removed from V and 0 bases from J, the gap between germline ends came to 6 bases. The germline CDR1 and CDR2 sequences are SGHNT and YYREEE (reference sequence). This CDR3 contains 14 residues.

The sequenced material came from peripheral blood. The sequence was collected from a woman aged 70-85 years with acute or convalescent COVID-19. V gene TRBV5-4 combines with J gene TRBJ1-1, with D perhaps matching TRBD1 (5 bases). This CDR3 is CASSLGRVNTEAFF. DNA for the CDR3: TGTGCCAGCAGCTTGGGCAGGGTGAACACTGAAGCTTTCTTT.